This paragraph covers one T cell receptor beta chain sequence. Its cognate antigen is unknown. Some clones are missing from TCRdb's copy, which holds only in-frame ones; the method was immunoSEQ multiplex PCR. Found here are roughly 79,000 clones, about 92% of them singletons; the top ten hold approximately 7%. This sample was taken from a study of T cell responses to AZD1222 COVID-19 vaccine. Whole-study results and caveats: Clonal diversity may have been underestimated in mostly white British donors.

The sequence was obtained from an adult in good health. Source: peripheral blood, taken on day 0 of MenACWY control vaccination.

This CDR3 reads CASSRSGPYNSPLHF. As DNA, the CDR3 is TGTGCCAGCAGCCGTTCGGGCCCCTATAATTCACCCCTCCACTTT. The V call is TRBV6-5, the J call TRBJ1-6; no definite D call. The germline gives CDR1 MNHEY, CDR2 SVGAGI. V shed 6 bases and J shed 2 bases, with 11 bases lying between them. This CDR3 has 15 residues.